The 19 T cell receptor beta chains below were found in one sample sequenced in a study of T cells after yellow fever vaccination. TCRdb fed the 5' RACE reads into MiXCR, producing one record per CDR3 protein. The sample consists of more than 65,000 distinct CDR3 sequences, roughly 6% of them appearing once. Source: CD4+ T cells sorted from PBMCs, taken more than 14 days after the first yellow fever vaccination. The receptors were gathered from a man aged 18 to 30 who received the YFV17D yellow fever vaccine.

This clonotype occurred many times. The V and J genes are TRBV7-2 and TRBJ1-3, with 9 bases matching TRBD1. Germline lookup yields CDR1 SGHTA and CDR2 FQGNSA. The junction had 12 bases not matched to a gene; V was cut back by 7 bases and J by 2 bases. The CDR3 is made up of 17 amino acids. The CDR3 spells CASNSSPGQGTGNTIYF. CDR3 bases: TGTGCCAGCAACTCCTCACCGGGACAGGGTACTGGAAACACCATATATTTT. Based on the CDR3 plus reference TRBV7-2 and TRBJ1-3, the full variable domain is GAGVSQSPSNKVTEKGKDVELRCDPISGHTALYWYRQSLGQGLEFLIYFQGNSAPDKSGLPSDRFSAERTGGSVSTLTIQRTQQEDSAVYLCASNSSPGQGTGNTIYFGEGSWLTVV.

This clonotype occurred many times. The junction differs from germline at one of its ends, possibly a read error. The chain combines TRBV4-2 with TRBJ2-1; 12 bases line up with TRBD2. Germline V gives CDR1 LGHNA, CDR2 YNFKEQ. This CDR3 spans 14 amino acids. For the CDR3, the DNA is TGTGCCAGCAGCCAAGATCTGCGACTAGCGGGGGCCAACTTC. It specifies CASSQDLRLAGANF.

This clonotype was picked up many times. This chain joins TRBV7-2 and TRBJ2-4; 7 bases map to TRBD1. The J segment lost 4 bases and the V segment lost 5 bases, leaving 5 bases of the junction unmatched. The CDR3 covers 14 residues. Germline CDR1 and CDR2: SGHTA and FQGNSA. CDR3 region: CASSPTGAKNIQYF. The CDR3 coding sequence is TGTGCCAGCAGCCCCACAGGGGCGAAAAACATTCAGTACTTC.

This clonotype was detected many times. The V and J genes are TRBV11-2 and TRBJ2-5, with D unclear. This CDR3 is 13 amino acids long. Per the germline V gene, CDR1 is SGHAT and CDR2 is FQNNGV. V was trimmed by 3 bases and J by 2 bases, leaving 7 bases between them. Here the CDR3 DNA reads TGTGCCAGCAGCTTCCTTCTTCAAGAGACCCAGTACTTC. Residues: CASSFLLQETQYF.

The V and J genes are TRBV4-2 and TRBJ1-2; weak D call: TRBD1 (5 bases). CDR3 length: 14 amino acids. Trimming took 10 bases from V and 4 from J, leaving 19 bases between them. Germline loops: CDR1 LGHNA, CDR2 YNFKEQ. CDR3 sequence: CAMGPGHSSYGYTF. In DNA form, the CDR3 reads TGTGCCATGGGCCCGGGGCACAGCAGCTATGGCTACACCTTC.

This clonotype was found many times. The DNA of the CDR3 is TGTGCCAGCAGCCCTCACTATGGCTACACCTTC. Its translation is CASSPHYGYTF. The rearrangement uses TRBV7-9 and TRBJ1-2, with no clear D. There are 11 residues in the CDR3. Looked up from germline, CDR1 is SEHNR and CDR2 is FQNEAQ (reference sequence). V gave up 5 bases and J gave up 3 bases, with 4 bases separating them.

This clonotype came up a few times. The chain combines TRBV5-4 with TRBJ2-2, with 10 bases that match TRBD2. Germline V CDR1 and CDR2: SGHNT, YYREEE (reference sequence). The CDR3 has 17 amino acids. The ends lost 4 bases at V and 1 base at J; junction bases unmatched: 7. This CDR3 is CASSRTPSGGNTGELFF. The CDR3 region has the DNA TGTGCCAGCAGCCGGACACCTAGCGGGGGGAACACCGGGGAGCTGTTTTTT.

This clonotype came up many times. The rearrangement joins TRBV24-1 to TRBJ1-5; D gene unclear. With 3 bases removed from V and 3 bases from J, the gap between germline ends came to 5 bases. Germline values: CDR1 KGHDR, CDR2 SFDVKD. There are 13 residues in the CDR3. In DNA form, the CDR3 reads TGTGCCACCAGTGATGATAACAATCAGCCCCAGCATTTT. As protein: CATSDDNNQPQHF.

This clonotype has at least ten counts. In DNA form, the CDR3 reads TGTGCCAGCAGCCCGCCGGGGGGGGTAGCAGAGACCCAGTACTTC. Protein product: CASSPPGGVAETQYF. The chain carries TRBV7-9 and TRBJ2-5, with TRBD2 matching 8 bases. Germline lookup yields CDR1 SEHNR and CDR2 FQNEAQ (reference sequence). The length of the CDR3 is 15 residues. The V segment lost 5 bases and the J segment 4 bases; nucleotides outside the gene matches: 9.

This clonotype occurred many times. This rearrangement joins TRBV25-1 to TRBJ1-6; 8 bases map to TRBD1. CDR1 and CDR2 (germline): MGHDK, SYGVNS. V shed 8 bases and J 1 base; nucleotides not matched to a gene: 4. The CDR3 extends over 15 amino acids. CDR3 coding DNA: TGTGCCAGCCAGACAGGGGATTCCTATAATTCACCCCTCCACTTT. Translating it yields CASQTGDSYNSPLHF. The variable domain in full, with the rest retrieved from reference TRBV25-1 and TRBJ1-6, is EADIYQTPRYLVIGTGKKITLECSQTMGHDKMYWYQQDPGMELHLIHYSYGVNSTEKGDLSSESTVSRIRTEHFPLTLESARPSHTSQYLCASQTGDSYNSPLHFGNGTRLTVT.

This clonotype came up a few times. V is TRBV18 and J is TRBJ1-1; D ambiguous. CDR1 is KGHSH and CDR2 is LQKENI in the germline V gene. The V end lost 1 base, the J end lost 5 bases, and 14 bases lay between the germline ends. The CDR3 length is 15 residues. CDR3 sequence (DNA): TGTGCCAGCTCACCACAACCGGGTGGAGGGACTGAAGCTTTCTTT. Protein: CASSPQPGGGTEAFF.

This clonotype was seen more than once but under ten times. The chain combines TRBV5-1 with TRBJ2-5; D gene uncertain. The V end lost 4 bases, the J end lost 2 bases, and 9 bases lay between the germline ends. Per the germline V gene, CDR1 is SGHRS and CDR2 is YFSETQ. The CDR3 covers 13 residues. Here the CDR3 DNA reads TGCGCCAGCAGCATGATAGTACAAGAGACCCAGTACTTC. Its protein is CASSMIVQETQYF. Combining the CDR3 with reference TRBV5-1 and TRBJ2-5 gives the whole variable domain KAGVTQTPRYLIKTRGQQVTLSCSPISGHRSVSWYQQTPGQGLQFLFEYFSETQRNKGNFPGRFSGRQFSNSRSEMNVSTLELGDSALYLCASSMIVQETQYFGPGTRLLVL.

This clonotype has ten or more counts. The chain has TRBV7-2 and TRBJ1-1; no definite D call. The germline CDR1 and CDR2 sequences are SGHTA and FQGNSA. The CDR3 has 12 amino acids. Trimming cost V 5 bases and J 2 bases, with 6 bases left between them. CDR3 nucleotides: TGTGCCAGCAGCACTTACAACACTGAAGCTTTCTTT. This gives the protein CASSTYNTEAFF. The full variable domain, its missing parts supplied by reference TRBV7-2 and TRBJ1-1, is GAGVSQSPSNKVTEKGKDVELRCDPISGHTALYWYRQSLGQGLEFLIYFQGNSAPDKSGLPSDRFSAERTGGSVSTLTIQRTQQEDSAVYLCASSTYNTEAFFGQGTRLTVV.

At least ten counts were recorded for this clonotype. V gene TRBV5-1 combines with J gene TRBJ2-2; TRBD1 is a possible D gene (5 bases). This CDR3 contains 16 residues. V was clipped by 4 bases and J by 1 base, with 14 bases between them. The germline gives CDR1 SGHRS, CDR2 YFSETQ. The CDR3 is CASSGQGAENTGELFF. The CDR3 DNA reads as TGCGCCAGCAGCGGCCAGGGTGCAGAGAACACCGGGGAGCTGTTTTTT.

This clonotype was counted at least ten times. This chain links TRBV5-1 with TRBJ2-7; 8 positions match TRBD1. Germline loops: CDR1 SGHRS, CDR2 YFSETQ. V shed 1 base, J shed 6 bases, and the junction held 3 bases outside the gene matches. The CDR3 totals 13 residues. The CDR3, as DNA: TGCGCCAGCAGCTTGAAAGGACAGGGCGAGCAGTACGTC. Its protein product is CASSLKGQGEQYV.

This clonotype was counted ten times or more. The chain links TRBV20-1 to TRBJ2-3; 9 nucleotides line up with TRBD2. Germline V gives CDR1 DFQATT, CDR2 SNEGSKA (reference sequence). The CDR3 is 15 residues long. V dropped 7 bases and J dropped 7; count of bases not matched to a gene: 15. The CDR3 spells CSVRGSSGGSNTQYF. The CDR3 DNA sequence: TGCAGTGTCAGAGGCAGCAGCGGGGGGTCCAATACGCAGTATTTT.

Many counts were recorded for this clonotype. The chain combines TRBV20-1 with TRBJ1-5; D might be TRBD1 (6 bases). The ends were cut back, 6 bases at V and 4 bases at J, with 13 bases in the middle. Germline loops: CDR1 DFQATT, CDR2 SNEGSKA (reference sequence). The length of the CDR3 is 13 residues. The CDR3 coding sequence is TGCAGTGCCACCGGGACACTGAATCAGCCCCAGCATTTT. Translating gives CSATGTLNQPQHF.

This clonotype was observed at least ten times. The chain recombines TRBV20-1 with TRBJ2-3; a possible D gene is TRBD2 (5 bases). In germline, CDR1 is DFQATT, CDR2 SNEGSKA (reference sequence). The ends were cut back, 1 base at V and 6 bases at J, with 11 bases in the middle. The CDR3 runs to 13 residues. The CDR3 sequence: CSARVLAPDTQYF. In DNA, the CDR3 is TGCAGTGCTAGAGTCCTAGCTCCGGATACGCAGTATTTT.

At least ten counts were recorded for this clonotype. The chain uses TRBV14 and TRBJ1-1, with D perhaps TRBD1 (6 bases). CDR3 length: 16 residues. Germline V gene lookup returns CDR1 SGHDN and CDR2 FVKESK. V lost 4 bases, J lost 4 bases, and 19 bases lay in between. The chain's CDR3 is CASSPISRGWVTEAFF. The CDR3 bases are TGTGCCAGCAGCCCAATCTCCAGGGGATGGGTCACTGAAGCTTTCTTT.